These 17 T cell receptor beta chains were sequenced from one sample in a study of T-cell reconstitution after alpha-beta-depleted transplantation in children. Researchers prepared the TCRbeta library using unique molecular identifiers, the study reports. TCRdb called the PCR reads again in MiXCR, with one record for every CDR3 protein. Of a few hundred thousand distinct CDR3 sequences in the sample, 25% to 30% were seen once. The specimen was PBMCs, collected before TCRalphabeta/CD19-depleted stem cell transplant. The source is a boy younger than two with Wiskott-Aldrich syndrome, due to receive a stem cell transplant.

The chain couples TRBV9 to TRBJ2-1; 10 positions agree with TRBD2. Germline assignment: CDR1 SGDLS and CDR2 YYNGEE. There are 18 residues in the CDR3. V shed 2 bases and J 0 bases; nucleotides not matched to a gene: 8. DNA of the CDR3: TGTGCCAGCAGCGTTGGTAGCGGGAGGATATTCTCCTACAATGAGCAGTTCTTC. It yields the protein CASSVGSGRIFSYNEQFF.

This clonotype was counted between two and nine times. The J gene is TRBJ2-5, the V gene TRBV12-3 or TRBV12-4; 9 bases map to TRBD2. The CDR3 length is 15 residues. V lost 3 bases and J lost 5; bases outside the gene matches: 7. The DNA for the CDR3 is TGTGCCAGCAGTTTTCGGGCTAGCGGGACCGAGACCCAGTACTTC. Its translation: CASSFRASGTETQYF.

J is TRBJ2-1 and V is TRBV11-2, with 8 bases lining up with TRBD2. The CDR3 sequence is 15 residues long. J was trimmed by 0 bases and V by 5 bases; bases with no gene match: 3. The germline V gene has CDR1 SGHAT and CDR2 FQNNGV. As DNA, the CDR3 is TGTGCCAGCAGCCAGGCGGGGGGCTCCTACAATGAGCAGTTCTTC. Its protein product is CASSQAGGSYNEQFF.

This rearrangement joins TRBV24-1 to TRBJ2-1, with TRBD2 matching over 8 bases. The CDR3 contains 16 residues. Germline trimming cut 4 bases from V and 2 bases from J; bases unmatched to any gene: 6. CDR1 is KGHDR and CDR2 is SFDVKD in the germline V gene. The DNA for the CDR3 is TGTGCCACCAGTGACACCGGGACTAGGGCCTACAATGAGCAGTTCTTC. It translates to CATSDTGTRAYNEQFF.

The rearrangement links TRBV4-1 to TRBJ1-1; TRBD1 is a possible D gene (5 bases). Germline V gene sequence: CDR1 MGHRA, CDR2 YSYEKL. V dropped 0 bases and J dropped 3 bases, with 11 bases sitting between them. The length of the CDR3 is 15 residues. The CDR3 loop is CASSQEGQGYTEAFF. CDR3 sequence (DNA): TGCGCCAGCAGCCAAGAAGGTCAGGGTTACACTGAAGCTTTCTTT.

The chain is built from TRBV5-1 and TRBJ1-1, with D hard to call. CDR1 and CDR2 from the germline V gene are SGHRS and YFSETQ. Between the trimmed V and J ends, which lost 0 bases and 1 base, there was a span of 7 bases. The CDR3 is 14 residues long. The CDR3, as DNA: TGCGCCAGCAGCTTGGGAATTTGGAACACTGAAGCTTTCTTT. Translation: CASSLGIWNTEAFF.

A remark on this clonotype: One junction end does not reproduce the germline sequence, and a read error may be involved. The chain employs TRBV5-1 and TRBJ2-7; the D gene is possibly TRBD2 (6 bases). The CDR3 runs to 13 residues. CDR1 is SGHRS, CDR2 YFSETQ, per germline. The DNA for the CDR3 is TGCGCCAGCAGCTTGCGGGAGCAGCGAGAGCAGTGCTTC. This sequence encodes CASSLREQREQCF.

CDR3 in amino acids: CASSDPMGMNTEAFF. In nucleotides, the CDR3 is TGTGCCAGTAGTGATCCGATGGGGATGAACACTGAAGCTTTCTTT. The V and J genes are TRBV19 and TRBJ1-1; D is undetermined. The CDR3 contains 15 residues. The V gene's germline CDR1 is LNHDA and CDR2 SQIVND (reference sequence). The germline V and J ends were trimmed by 5 bases and 0 bases, with 13 bases remaining between them.

J is TRBJ2-7 and V is TRBV18; 7 bases are a match to TRBD1. V dropped 3 bases and J dropped 5; count of bases not matched to a gene: 4. Germline assignment: CDR1 KGHSH and CDR2 LQKENI. This CDR3 comprises 13 residues. CDR3 sequence reads: CASSPTGLHEQYF. The CDR3 DNA reads as TGTGCCAGCTCACCGACAGGGCTCCACGAGCAGTACTTC.

The chain recombines TRBV5-1 with TRBJ2-7, with a possible D match to TRBD2 (6 bases). Looked up from germline, CDR1 is SGHRS and CDR2 is YFSETQ. The CDR3 has 14 residues. Deletions cut 3 bases from V and 3 bases from J, with 13 bases between. CDR3 bases: TGCGCCAGCAGCTCGGGACTCCTGGACTACGAGCAGTACTTC. Encoded protein: CASSSGLLDYEQYF.

The J gene is TRBJ2-2, the V gene TRBV12-3 or TRBV12-4, with 9 bases that match TRBD1. The J segment lost 5 bases and the V segment lost 3 bases, leaving 7 bases of the junction unmatched. There are 16 residues in the CDR3. The chain's CDR3 is CASSFTGTGRTGELFF. The CDR3 DNA sequence: TGTGCCAGCAGTTTCACCGGGACAGGGCGAACCGGGGAGCTGTTTTTT.

This clonotype occurred a few times. The chain uses TRBV12-3 or TRBV12-4 and TRBJ2-1, with 11 bases aligning to TRBD2. With V trimmed by 1 base and J by 3 bases, 5 bases remained unmatched. The CDR3 consists of 17 residues. CDR3 region: CASSLEPTSGSYNEQFF. CDR3 in DNA: TGTGCCAGCAGTTTAGAGCCCACTAGCGGGAGCTACAATGAGCAGTTCTTC.

The chain is built from TRBV5-1 and TRBJ1-2, with 11 positions matching TRBD1. Unmatched junction bases numbered 4, after V lost 4 bases and J lost 2 bases. The CDR3 is 15 amino acids. The germline V gene encodes CDR1 SGHRS and CDR2 YFSETQ. CDR3 loop: CASSLRTGGNYGYTF. The CDR3 DNA follows: TGCGCCAGCAGCCTTAGGACAGGGGGCAACTATGGCTACACCTTC.

The gene calls are TRBV20-1 and TRBJ2-5; 9 nucleotides align to TRBD2. Germline V gene sequence: CDR1 DFQATT, CDR2 SNEGSKA (reference sequence). This CDR3 contains 13 residues. The junction had 6 bases not matched to a gene; V was cut back by 8 bases and J by 2 bases. The CDR3, as DNA: TGCAGTATCCGGACTAGCGCACAAGAGACCCAGTACTTC. Residues: CSIRTSAQETQYF.

This clonotype has more than one count but fewer than ten. The chain recombines TRBV7-6 with TRBJ2-3; D may be TRBD2 (6 bases). The CDR3 is made up of 16 amino acids. V gave up 4 bases and J gave up 0 bases, with 14 bases separating them. Looked up from germline, CDR1 is SGHVS and CDR2 is FNYEAQ. The CDR3 sequence: CASSSLEGESTDTQYF. The CDR3 DNA is TGTGCCAGCAGCTCCTTGGAGGGAGAGAGCACAGATACGCAGTATTTT.

The V gene is TRBV3-1, the J gene TRBJ2-1; D perhaps matches TRBD2 (5 bases). The ends were cut back, 6 bases at V and 9 bases at J, with 9 bases in the middle. Per the germline V gene, CDR1 is LGHDT and CDR2 is YNNKEL (reference sequence). The CDR3 has 11 amino acids. This CDR3 is CASRTAGEQFF. DNA of the CDR3: TGTGCCAGCAGAACCGCGGGTGAGCAGTTCTTC.

V and J are TRBV20-1 and TRBJ1-6; D not certain. The CDR3 extends over 14 amino acids. Germline V gene lookup returns CDR1 DFQATT and CDR2 SNEGSKA (reference sequence). V lost 3 bases, J lost 3 bases, and 9 bases lay in between. Here the CDR3 DNA reads TGCAGTGCTAGTCGTCGGGGCTATAATTCACCCCTCCACTTT. The encoded protein is CSASRRGYNSPLHF.